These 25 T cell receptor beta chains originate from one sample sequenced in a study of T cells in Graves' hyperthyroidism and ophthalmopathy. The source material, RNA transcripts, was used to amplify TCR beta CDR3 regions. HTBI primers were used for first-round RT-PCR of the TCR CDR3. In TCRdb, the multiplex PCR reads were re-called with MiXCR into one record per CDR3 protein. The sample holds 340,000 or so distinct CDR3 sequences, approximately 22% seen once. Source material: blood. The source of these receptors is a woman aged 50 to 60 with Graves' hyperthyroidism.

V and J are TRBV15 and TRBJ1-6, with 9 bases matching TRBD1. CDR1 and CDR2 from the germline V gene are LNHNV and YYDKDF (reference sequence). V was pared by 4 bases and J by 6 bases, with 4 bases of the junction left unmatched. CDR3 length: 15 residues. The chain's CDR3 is CATSTGDRANSPLHF. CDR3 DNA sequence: TGTGCCACCAGCACTGGGGACAGGGCTAATTCACCCCTCCACTTT.

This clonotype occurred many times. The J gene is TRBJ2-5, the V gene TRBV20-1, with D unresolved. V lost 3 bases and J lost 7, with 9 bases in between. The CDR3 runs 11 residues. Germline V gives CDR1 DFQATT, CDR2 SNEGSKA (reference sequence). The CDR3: CSARNKLTQYF. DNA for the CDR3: TGCAGTGCTAGGAACAAGCTGACCCAGTACTTC.

The CDR3 protein is CASSREGATNEKLFF. In nucleotides, the CDR3 is TGTGCCAGCAGCCGTGAGGGAGCAACTAATGAAAAACTGTTTTTT. The chain joins TRBV14 to TRBJ1-4; D not resolved. Germline CDR1 reads SGHDN; CDR2 reads FVKESK. V was pared by 4 bases and J by 0 bases, with 9 bases between. The CDR3 length is 15 residues. The whole variable domain, filled in from reference TRBV14 and TRBJ1-4, reads EAGVTQFPSHSVIEKGQTVTLRCDPISGHDNLYWYRRVMGKEIKFLLHFVKESKQDESGMPNNRFLAERTGGTYSTLKVQPAELEDSGVYFCASSREGATNEKLFFGSGTQLSVL.

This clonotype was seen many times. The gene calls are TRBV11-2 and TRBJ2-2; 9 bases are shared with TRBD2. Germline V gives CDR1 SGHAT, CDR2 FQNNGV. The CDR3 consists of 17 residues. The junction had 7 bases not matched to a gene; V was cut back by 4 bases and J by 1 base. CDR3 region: CASSSRATSGNTGELFF. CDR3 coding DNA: TGTGCCAGCAGCTCCCGAGCGACTAGCGGGAACACCGGGGAGCTGTTTTTT.

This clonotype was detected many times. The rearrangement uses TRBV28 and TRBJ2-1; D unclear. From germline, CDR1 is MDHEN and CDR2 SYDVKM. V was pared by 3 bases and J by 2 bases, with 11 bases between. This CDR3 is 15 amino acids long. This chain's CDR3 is CASSLGSGAYNEQFF. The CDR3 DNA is TGTGCCAGCAGTTTGGGGTCTGGTGCCTACAATGAGCAGTTCTTC.

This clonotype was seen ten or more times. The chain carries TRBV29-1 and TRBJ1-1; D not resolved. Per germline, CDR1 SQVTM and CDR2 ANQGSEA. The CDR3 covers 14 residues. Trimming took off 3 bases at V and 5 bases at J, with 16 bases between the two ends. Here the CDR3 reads CSVELPGGGTEAFF. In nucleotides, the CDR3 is TGCAGCGTTGAGCTTCCGGGAGGAGGAACTGAAGCTTTCTTT.

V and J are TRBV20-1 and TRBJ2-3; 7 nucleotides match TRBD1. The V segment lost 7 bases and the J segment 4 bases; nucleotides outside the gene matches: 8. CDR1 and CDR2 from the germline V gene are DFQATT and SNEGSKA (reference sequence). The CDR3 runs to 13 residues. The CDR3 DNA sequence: TGCAGTGGGCGACAGGGTCCCGCAGATACGCAGTATTTT. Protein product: CSGRQGPADTQYF.

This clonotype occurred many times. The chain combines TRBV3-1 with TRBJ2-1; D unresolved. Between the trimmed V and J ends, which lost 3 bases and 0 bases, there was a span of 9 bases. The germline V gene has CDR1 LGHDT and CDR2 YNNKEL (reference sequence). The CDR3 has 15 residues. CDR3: CASSQPTGSYNEQFF. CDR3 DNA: TGTGCCAGCAGCCAGCCCACGGGCTCCTACAATGAGCAGTTCTTC.

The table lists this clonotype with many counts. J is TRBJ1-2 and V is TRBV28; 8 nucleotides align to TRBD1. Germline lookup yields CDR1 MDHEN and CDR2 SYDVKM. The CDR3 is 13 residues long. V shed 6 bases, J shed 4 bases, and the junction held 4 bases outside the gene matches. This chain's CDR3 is CASRRQGTYGYTF. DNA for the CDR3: TGTGCCAGCAGACGACAGGGGACCTATGGCTACACCTTC.

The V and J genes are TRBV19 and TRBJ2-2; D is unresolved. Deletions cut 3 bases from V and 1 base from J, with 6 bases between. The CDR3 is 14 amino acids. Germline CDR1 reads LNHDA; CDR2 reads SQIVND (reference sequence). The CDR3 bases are TGTGCCAGTAGTATGAGAAGGAACACCGGGGAGCTGTTTTTT. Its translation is CASSMRRNTGELFF. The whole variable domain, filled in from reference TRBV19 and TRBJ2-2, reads DGGITQSPKYLFRKEGQNVTLSCEQNLNHDAMYWYRQDPGQGLRLIYYSQIVNDFQKGDIAEGYSVSREKKESFPLTVTSAQKNPTAFYLCASSMRRNTGELFFGEGSRLTVL.

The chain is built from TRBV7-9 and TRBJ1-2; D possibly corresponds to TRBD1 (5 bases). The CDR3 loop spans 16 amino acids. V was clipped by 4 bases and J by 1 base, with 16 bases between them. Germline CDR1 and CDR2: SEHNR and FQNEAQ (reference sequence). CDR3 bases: TGTGCCAGCAGCTCAACTCGGGGAGGGGATAACTATGGCTACACCTTC. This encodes CASSSTRGGDNYGYTF.

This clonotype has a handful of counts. The DNA for the CDR3 is TGTGCCAGCAAAAAGGAACAGGGGAGCAATCAGCCCCAGCATTTT. Amino acid sequence: CASKKEQGSNQPQHF. The genes are TRBV28 and TRBJ1-5; 7 positions match TRBD1. Germline lookup yields CDR1 MDHEN and CDR2 SYDVKM. The CDR3 spans 15 residues. J gave up 1 base and V 7 bases, and 7 bases lay outside the gene matches.

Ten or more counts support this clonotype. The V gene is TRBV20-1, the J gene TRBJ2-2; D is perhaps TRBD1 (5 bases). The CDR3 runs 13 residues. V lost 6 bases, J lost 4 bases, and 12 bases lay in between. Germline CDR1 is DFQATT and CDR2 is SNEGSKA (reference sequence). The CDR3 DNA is TGCAGTGCCCAGGGTGTGGGCACCGGGGAGCTGTTTTTT. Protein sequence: CSAQGVGTGELFF.

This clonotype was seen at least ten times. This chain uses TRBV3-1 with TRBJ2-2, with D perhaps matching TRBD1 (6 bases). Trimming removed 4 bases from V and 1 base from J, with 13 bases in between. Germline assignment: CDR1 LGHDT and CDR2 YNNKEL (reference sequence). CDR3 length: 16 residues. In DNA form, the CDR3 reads TGTGCCAGCAGCCCCTGGGGGACACGGAACACCGGGGAGCTGTTTTTT. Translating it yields CASSPWGTRNTGELFF.

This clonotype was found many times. The CDR3, as DNA: TGCAGTGCTAGAACAAGCCGTAATTCACCCCTCCACTTT. It yields the protein CSARTSRNSPLHF. The rearrangement joins TRBV20-1 to TRBJ1-6; D call uncertain. CDR1 DFQATT and CDR2 SNEGSKA come from the germline V gene (reference sequence). CDR3 size: 13 residues. V shed 2 bases and J shed 6 bases, with 8 bases lying between them.

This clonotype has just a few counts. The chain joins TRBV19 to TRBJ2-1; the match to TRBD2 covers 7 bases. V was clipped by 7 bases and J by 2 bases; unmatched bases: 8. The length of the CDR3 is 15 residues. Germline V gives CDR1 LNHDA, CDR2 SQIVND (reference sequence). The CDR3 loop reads CASTRGGGAYNEQFF. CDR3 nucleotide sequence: TGTGCCAGTACCCGAGGTGGGGGGGCCTACAATGAGCAGTTCTTC.

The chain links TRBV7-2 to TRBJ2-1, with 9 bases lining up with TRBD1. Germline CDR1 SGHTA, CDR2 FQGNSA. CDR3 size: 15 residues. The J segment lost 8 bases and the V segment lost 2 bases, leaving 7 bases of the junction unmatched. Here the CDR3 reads CASSLTDRGTDEQFF. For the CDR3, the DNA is TGTGCCAGCAGCTTAACGGACAGGGGCACGGATGAGCAGTTCTTC.

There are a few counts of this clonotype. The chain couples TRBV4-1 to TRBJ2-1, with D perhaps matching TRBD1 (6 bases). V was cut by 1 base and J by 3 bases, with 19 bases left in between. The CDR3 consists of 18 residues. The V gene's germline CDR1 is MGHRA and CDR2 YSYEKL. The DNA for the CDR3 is TGCGCCAGCAGCCAAGCCCCCTCAGGGGTCGGGTACTACAATGAGCAGTTCTTC. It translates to CASSQAPSGVGYYNEQFF.

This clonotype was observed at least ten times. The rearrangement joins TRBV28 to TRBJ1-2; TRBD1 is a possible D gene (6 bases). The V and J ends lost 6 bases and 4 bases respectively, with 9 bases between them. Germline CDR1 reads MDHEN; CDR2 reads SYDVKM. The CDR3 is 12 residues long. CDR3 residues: CASRRDIYGYTF. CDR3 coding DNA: TGTGCCAGCAGGAGGGACATCTATGGCTACACCTTC.

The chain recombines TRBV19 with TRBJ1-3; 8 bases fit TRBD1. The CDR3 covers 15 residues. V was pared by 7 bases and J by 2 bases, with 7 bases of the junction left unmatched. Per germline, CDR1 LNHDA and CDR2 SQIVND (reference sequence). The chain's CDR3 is CASKSGGSAGNTIYF. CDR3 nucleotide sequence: TGTGCCAGTAAATCAGGGGGCTCGGCTGGAAACACCATATATTTT.

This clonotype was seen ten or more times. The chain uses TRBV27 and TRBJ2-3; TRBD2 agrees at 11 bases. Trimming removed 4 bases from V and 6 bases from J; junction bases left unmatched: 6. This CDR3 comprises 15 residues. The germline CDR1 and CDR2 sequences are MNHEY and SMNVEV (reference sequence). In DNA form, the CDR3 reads TGTGCCAGCAGTTCCATTAGCGGGGGGGCCGATACGCAGTATTTT. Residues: CASSSISGGADTQYF.

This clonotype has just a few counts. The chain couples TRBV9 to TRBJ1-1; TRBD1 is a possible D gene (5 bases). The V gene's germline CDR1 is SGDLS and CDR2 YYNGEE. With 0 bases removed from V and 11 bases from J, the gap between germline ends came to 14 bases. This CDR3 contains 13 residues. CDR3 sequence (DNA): TGTGCCAGCAGCGTAGCTTCAGGGTTAGGGGCTTTCTTT. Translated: CASSVASGLGAFF.

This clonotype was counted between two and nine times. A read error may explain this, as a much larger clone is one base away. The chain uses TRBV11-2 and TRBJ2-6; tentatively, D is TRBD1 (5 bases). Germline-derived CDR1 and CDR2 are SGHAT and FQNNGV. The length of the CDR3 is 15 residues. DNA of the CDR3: TGTGCCAGCAGCACGCTGAGCTCTGGGGCCAACGTCCTGGCTTTC. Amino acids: CASSTLSSGANVLAF.

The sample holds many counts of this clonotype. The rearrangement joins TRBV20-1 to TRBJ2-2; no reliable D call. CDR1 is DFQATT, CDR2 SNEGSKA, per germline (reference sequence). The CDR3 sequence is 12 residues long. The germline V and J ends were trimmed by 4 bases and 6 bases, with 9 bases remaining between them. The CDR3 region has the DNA TGCAGTGCTATATCGATAGCCGGGGAGCTGTTTTTT. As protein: CSAISIAGELFF.

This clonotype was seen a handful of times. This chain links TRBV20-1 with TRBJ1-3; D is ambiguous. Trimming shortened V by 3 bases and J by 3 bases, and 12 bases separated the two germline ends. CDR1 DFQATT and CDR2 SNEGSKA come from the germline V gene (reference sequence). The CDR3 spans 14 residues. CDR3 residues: CSARNQEDGNTIYF. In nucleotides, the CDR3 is TGCAGTGCTAGGAATCAGGAGGATGGAAACACCATATATTTT.